Listed below are T cell receptor beta chains from one sample, sequenced in a study of cytomegalovirus exposure and HLA in healthy donors. The table came from immunoSEQ multiplex PCR; TCRdb's copy has only in-frame clones and leaves some out. Recorded here are around 140,000 clones; the top ten clones represent 0.96%. Sequences were obtained from PBMCs. The receptors were gathered from a male donor in good health and CMV-seronegative. Each CDR3 is given with its conserved first and last residue. The order of the fields is J gene, V gene, D gene, CDR3 protein, CDR3 DNA. The D gene is left open where the match is weak.

TRBJ2-5 TRBV7-9 . CASSPLHMETQYF TGTGCCAGCAGCCCGTTACATATGGAGACCCAGTACTTC
TRBJ1-2 TRBV5-6 . CASSGGNYGYTF TGTGCCAGCAGCGGAGGGAACTATGGCTACACCTTC
TRBJ1-3 TRBV7-9 . CASSLGMLPGDTIYF TGTGCCAGCAGCTTAGGTATGCTACCGGGAGACACCATATATTTT
TRBJ2-1 TRBV9 . CASSVVTGADEQFF TGTGCCAGCAGCGTAGTTACGGGAGCAGATGAGCAGTTCTTC
TRBJ2-2 TRBV11-3 . CASSFGVQGPGELFF TGTGCCAGCAGCTTTGGGGTACAGGGTCCCGGGGAGCTGTTTTTT
TRBJ1-4 TRBV2 . CASRQIATNEKLFF TGTGCCAGCCGTCAGATTGCAACTAATGAAAAACTGTTTTTT
TRBJ2-2 TRBV6-5 TRBD1 CATKQGPNTGELFF TGTGCCACCAAACAGGGGCCTAACACCGGGGAGCTGTTTTTT
TRBJ1-1 TRBV30 . CAWSLLQLNTEAFF TGTGCCTGGAGTCTACTCCAACTGAACACTGAAGCTTTCTTT
TRBJ2-6 TRBV27 . CASSFQADNSGANVLTF TGTGCCAGCAGTTTCCAAGCGGATAACTCTGGGGCCAACGTCCTGACTTTC
TRBJ2-7 TRBV11-2 TRBD2 CASSLTSGPSYEQYF TGTGCCAGCAGCCTGACTAGCGGGCCCTCCTACGAGCAGTACTTC
TRBJ2-7 TRBV10-1 . CASSEGLGYEQYF TGCGCCAGCAGTGAGGGACTCGGATACGAGCAGTACTTC
TRBJ1-3 TRBV30 . CAGLPQGAWGGNTIYF TGTGCCGGATTACCCCAGGGTGCGTGGGGAGGAAACACCATATATTTT
TRBJ2-1 TRBV5-6 . CASSPINRDEQFF TGTGCCAGCAGCCCAATTAACCGAGATGAGCAGTTCTTC
TRBJ1-1 TRBV7-3 . CASSFTGSAEAFF TGTGCCAGCAGCTTTACAGGGTCAGCTGAAGCTTTCTTT
TRBJ2-1 TRBV19 TRBD1 CASSGTGGNDNEQFF TGTGCCAGTAGCGGGACAGGGGGCAACGACAATGAGCAGTTCTTC
TRBJ2-7 TRBV6-1 TRBD1 CASRRTGTAPYEQYF TGTGCCAGCAGAAGAACAGGGACAGCCCCCTACGAGCAGTACTTC
TRBJ2-1 TRBV7-6 TRBD2 CASSLAEGGGQFF TGTGCCAGCAGCTTAGCAGAAGGCGGGGGGCAGTTCTTC
TRBJ2-7 TRBV5-6 TRBD2 CASSLNPAGAYEQYF TGTGCCAGCAGCTTGAATCCAGCGGGGGCCTACGAGCAGTACTTC
TRBJ2-3 TRBV4-1 . CASSQPKRRGTDTQYF TGCGCCAGCAGCCAACCGAAGAGGAGGGGCACAGATACGCAGTATTTT
TRBJ2-7 TRBV4-3 . CASSQVQDSSYEQYF TGCGCCAGCAGCCAAGTACAGGACAGCTCCTACGAGCAGTACTTC
TRBJ1-2 TRBV27 . CASSFGGTNYGYTF TGTGCCAGCAGTTTTGGGGGCACTAACTATGGCTACACCTTC
TRBJ2-5 TRBV7-2 . CASSPPWAGNMETQYF TGTGCCAGCAGTCCCCCCTGGGCAGGGAACATGGAGACCCAGTACTTC
TRBJ2-7 TRBV6-5 TRBD1 CASRGTAPGEQYF TGTGCCAGCAGAGGGACAGCCCCCGGCGAGCAGTACTTC
TRBJ1-1 TRBV19 TRBD1 CASSIQGVNTEAFF TGTGCCAGTAGTATACAGGGGGTGAACACTGAAGCTTTCTTT
TRBJ2-4 TRBV7-9 . CASSTQGLLPAIQYF TGTGCCAGCAGCACCCAGGGACTTCTCCCAGCCATTCAGTACTTC
TRBJ2-7 TRBV6-5 TRBD1 CASSLGQGGEQYF TGTGCCAGCAGCCTAGGACAGGGAGGCGAGCAGTACTTC
TRBJ2-1 TRBV15 . CATRQASYNEQFF TGTGCCACGAGACAGGCCTCCTACAATGAGCAGTTCTTC
TRBJ1-6 TRBV6-4 . CASRETSLGEGDSSPLHF TGTGCCAGCAGGGAGACCAGCCTTGGGGAAGGGGATAGCTCACCCCTCCACTTT
TRBJ1-2 TRBV28 TRBD1 CASSLTGTEVYGYTF TGTGCCAGCAGTTTAACCGGGACAGAAGTATATGGCTACACCTTC
TRBJ2-7 TRBV7-9 . CASSLGQGRRVYEQYF TGTGCCAGCAGCTTAGGACAAGGGAGGAGAGTCTACGAGCAGTACTTC
TRBJ2-1 TRBV19 . CASSIQLFYNEQFF TGTGCCAGTAGTATCCAACTTTTCTACAATGAGCAGTTCTTC
TRBJ2-3 TRBV10-3 TRBD1 CAISAGGTGGGGTDTQYF TGTGCCATCAGTGCTGGTGGGACAGGGGGCGGGGGCACAGATACGCAGTATTTT
TRBJ2-1 TRBV6-1 TRBD2 CASRERERSYNEQFF TGTGCCAGCAGAGAGCGGGAGCGCTCCTACAATGAGCAGTTCTTC
TRBJ1-1 TRBV30 . CAWSVSDTEAFF TGTGCCTGGAGTGTTTCGGACACTGAAGCTTTCTTT
TRBJ1-1 TRBV18 TRBD1 CASSPQTGGFMNTEAFF TGTGCCAGCTCACCTCAGACAGGGGGCTTCATGAACACTGAAGCTTTCTTT
TRBJ2-1 TRBV27 TRBD2 CASRAGGAYNEQFF TGTGCCAGCAGGGCGGGAGGAGCCTACAATGAGCAGTTCTTC